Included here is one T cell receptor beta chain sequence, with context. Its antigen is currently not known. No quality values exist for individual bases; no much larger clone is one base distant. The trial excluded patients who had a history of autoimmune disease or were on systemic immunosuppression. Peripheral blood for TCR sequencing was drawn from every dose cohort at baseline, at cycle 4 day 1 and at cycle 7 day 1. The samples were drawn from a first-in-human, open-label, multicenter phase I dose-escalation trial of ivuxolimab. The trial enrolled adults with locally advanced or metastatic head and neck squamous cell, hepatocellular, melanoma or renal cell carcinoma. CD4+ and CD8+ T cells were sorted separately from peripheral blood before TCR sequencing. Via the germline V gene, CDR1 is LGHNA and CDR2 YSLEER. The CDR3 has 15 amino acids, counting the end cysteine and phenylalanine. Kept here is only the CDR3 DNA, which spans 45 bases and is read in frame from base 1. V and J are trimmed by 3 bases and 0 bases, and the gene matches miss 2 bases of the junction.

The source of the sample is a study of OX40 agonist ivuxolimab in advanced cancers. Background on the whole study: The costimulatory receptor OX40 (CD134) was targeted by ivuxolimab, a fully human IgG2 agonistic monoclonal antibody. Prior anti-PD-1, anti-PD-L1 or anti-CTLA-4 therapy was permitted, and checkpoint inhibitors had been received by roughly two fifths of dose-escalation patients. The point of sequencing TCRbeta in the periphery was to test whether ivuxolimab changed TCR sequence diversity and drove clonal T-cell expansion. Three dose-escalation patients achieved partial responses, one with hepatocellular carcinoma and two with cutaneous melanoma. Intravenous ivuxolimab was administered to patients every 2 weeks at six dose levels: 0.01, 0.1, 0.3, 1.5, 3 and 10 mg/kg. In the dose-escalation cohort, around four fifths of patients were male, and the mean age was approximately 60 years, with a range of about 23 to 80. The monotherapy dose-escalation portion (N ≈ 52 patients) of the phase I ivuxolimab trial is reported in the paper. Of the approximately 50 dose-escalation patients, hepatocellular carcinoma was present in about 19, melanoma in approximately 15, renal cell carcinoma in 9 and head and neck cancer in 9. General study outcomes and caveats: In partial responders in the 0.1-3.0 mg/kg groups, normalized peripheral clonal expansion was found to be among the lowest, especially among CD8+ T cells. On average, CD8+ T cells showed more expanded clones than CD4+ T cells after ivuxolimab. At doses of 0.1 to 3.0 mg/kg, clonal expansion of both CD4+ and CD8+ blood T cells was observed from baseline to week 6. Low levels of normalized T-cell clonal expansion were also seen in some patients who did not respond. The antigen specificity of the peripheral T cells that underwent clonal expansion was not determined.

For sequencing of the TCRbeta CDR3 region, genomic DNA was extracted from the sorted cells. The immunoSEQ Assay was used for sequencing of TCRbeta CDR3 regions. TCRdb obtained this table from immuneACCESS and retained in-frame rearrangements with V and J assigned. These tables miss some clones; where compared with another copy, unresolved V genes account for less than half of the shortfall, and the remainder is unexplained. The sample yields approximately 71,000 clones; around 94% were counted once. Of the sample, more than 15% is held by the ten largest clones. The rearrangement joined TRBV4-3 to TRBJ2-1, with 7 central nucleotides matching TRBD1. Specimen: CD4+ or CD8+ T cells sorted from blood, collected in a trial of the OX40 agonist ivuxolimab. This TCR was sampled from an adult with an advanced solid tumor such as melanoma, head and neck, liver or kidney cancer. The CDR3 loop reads CASSQRQGSYNEQFF. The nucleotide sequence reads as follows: TGCGCCAGCAGCCAGAGACAGGGCTCCTACAATGAGCAGTTCTTC.